The T cell receptor beta chain under discussion was sequenced for a study of siplizumab effects on memory and regulatory T cells (dated by TCRdb to between 2018 and 2021). The study in broad terms: The effect of the anti-CD2 antibody siplizumab on alloreactive T-cell subsets was examined in allogeneic mixed lymphocyte reactions constructed from human PBMCs.

Paper-wide results and their limitations: Unstimulated naive T cells appeared more diverse than memory T cells, and naive cells seemed to contribute substantially to the alloresponse. Whether proliferating Tregs from siplizumab cultures actually had suppressive function was not functionally confirmed. Siplizumab significantly reduced the cumulative frequency of alloreactive sequences traceable to unstimulated CD4+ memory T cells. Sequences below about 10^-5 frequency were poorly captured, so only a minor fraction of alloreactive clones could be mapped to unstimulated subsets. Among mappable alloreactive CD4+ clones, the Treg-derived fraction averaged about 75% with siplizumab versus about 25% in control reactions. About 80-96% of proliferating CD4+ or CD8+ clones could not be given a naive or memory phenotype.

Library generation was performed with the immunoSEQ multiplex PCR assay. The deep sequencing platform assayed about 10^5 TCR templates per sample. Genomic DNA extracted from sorted T cells was used for TCRbeta CDR3 sequencing. As for how the authors treated the data: The R programming language was used for the clonal analysis of the TCRbeta CDR3 data. Comparing unstimulated samples against CFSE-low samples taken after the reaction was how alloreactive CD4+ and CD8+ clones were defined. Regulatory or non-regulatory origin was assigned to alloreactive CD4+ clones by matching of sequences to sorted unstimulated Treg and non-Treg repertoires. Here the immuneACCESS table is served through TCRdb, limited to in-frame sequences with V and J called. Missing clones are a known gap in these copies; in checked studies unresolved V genes cover under half, and the rest lacks a known reason. V and J calls and clone size come straight from that table; D and trimming were deduced from the DNA. The sample records about 50,000 clones, about 90% of which are singletons. The ten largest make up less than 0.35% of the sample.

On this clone: Its antigen has not been determined. Base qualities are missing; no much larger clone stands one base away.

In addition, sequencing in three donor pairs included unstimulated CD8+ effector memory subsets alongside CD4+ naive, CD8+ naive, CD8+ TEMRA and CD4+ memory subsets. Sorted unstimulated T cells, along with proliferating T cells recovered from mixed lymphocyte reactions, underwent TCRbeta CDR3 sequencing. Fresh whole blood from around 11 HLA-typed healthy donors was used to isolate PBMCs. The sequence was obtained from a human donor in good health. Sequenced: naive CD8+ T cells sorted from blood. The cell subset or site label here, explained by the study, means: unstimulated naive T cells.

The CDR3 has the sequence CASAGLAGTGELFF. At the DNA level, the sequence is TGTGCCAGTGCGGGACTAGCGGGCACCGGGGAGCTGTTTTTT. Recombination joined TRBV27 with TRBJ2-2, with 12 bases matching TRBD2. CDR1 and CDR2 were assigned from the germline V gene (reference sequence) as MNHEY and SMNVEV. There are 14 amino acids in the CDR3, from cysteine to phenylalanine inclusive. The retained sequence is limited to the CDR3, 42 bases, with the frame set at the first base. The V end gives up 9 bases and the J end 4 bases, leaving 3 bases in the junction not matched to a gene.